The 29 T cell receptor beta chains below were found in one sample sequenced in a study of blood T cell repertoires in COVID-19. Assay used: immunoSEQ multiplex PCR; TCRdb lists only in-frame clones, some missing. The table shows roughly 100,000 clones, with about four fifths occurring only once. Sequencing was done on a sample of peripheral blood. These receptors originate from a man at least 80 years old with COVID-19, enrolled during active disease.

The CDR3 here is CASSPRDSGFYEQYF. CDR3 DNA sequence: TGTGCCAGCTCACCACGGGACAGTGGGTTCTACGAGCAGTACTTC. The V call is TRBV18, the J call TRBJ2-7; 7 bases fit TRBD1. The germline gives CDR1 KGHSH, CDR2 LQKENI. V was clipped by 1 base and J by 3 bases; unmatched bases: 6. The CDR3 length is 15 residues.

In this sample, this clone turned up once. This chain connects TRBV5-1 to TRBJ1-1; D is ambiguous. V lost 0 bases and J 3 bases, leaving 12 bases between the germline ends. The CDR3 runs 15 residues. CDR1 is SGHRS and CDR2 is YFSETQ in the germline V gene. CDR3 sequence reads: CASSLDGSRDTEAFF. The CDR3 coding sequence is TGCGCCAGCAGCTTGGACGGGTCTCGGGACACTGAAGCTTTCTTT.

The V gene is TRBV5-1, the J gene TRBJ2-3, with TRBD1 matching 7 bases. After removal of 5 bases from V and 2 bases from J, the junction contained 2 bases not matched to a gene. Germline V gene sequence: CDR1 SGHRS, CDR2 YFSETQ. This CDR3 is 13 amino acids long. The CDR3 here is CASRGQYTDTQYF. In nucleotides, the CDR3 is TGCGCCAGCAGGGGACAGTACACAGATACGCAGTATTTT.

The CDR3 region is CASSFGGTTDTQYF. The CDR3 DNA reads as TGTGCCAGCAGTTTTGGGGGCACCACAGATACGCAGTATTTT. The genes are TRBV28 and TRBJ2-3; D may be TRBD1 (6 bases). Trimming took off 3 bases at V and 2 bases at J, with 9 bases between the two ends. CDR1 is MDHEN, CDR2 SYDVKM, per germline. The CDR3 extends over 14 amino acids. Together with reference TRBV28 and TRBJ2-3, the CDR3 gives the full variable domain: DVKVTQSSRYLVKRTGEKVFLECVQDMDHENMFWYRQDPGLGLRLIYFSYDVKMKEKGDIPEGYSVSREKKERFSLILESASTNQTSMYLCASSFGGTTDTQYFGPGTRLTVL.

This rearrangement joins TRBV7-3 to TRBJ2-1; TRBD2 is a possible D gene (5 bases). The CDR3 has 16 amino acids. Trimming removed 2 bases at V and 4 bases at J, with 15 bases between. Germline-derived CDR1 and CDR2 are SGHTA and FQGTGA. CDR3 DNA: TGTGCCAGCAGCTTAGACGGGAAATACCCATACAATGAGCAGTTCTTC. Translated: CASSLDGKYPYNEQFF.

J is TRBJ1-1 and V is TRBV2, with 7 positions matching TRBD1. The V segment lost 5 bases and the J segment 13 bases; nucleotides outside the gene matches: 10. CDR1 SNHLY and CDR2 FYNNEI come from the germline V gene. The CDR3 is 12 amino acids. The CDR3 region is CASSPDRVSDFF. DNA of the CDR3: TGTGCCAGCAGTCCCGACAGGGTGTCTGATTTCTTT.

CDR3 region: CAISESGLAGRYEQYF. The CDR3 nucleotides read TGTGCCATCAGTGAGTCCGGACTAGCGGGCCGCTACGAGCAGTACTTC. The chain combines TRBV10-3 with TRBJ2-7, with 11 nucleotides matching TRBD2. Germline V gene data show CDR1 as ENHRY and CDR2 as SYGVKD. V dropped 0 bases and J dropped 3; count of bases not matched to a gene: 4. The CDR3 sequence is 16 residues long.

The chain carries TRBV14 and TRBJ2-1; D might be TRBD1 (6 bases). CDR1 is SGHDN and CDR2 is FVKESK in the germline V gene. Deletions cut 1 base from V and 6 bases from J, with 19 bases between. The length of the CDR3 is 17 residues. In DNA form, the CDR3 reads TGTGCCAGCAGCCAAGTGGTAGCAGGGGCATGGCCCAATGAGCAGTTCTTC. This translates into CASSQVVAGAWPNEQFF.

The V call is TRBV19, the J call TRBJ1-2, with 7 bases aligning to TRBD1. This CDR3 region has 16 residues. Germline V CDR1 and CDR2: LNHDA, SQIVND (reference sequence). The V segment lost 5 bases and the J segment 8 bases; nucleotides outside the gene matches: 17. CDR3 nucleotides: TGTGCCAGTAGTGTACCCACAGGGGTAAGATGGTACGGCTACACCTTC. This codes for CASSVPTGVRWYGYTF.

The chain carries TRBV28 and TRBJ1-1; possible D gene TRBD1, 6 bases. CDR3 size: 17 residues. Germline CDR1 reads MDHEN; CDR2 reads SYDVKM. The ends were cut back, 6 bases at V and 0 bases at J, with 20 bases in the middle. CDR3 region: CASSLTGIGTMNTEAFF. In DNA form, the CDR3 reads TGTGCCAGCAGCCTTACGGGGATTGGGACAATGAACACTGAAGCTTTCTTT.

The CDR3 region has the DNA TGTGCCAGCAACAGACAGGAACTCTATGGCTACACCTTC. Its protein product is CASNRQELYGYTF. The J gene is TRBJ1-2, the V gene TRBV7-9, with TRBD1 as a possible D gene (6 bases). The CDR3 totals 13 residues. CDR1 SEHNR and CDR2 FQNEAQ come from the germline V gene (reference sequence). Deletions cut 7 bases from V and 4 bases from J, with 13 bases between.

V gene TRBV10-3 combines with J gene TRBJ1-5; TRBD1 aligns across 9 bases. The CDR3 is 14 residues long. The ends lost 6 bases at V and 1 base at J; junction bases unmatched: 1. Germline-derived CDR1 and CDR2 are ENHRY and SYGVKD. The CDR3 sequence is CAIRDRGSNQPQHF. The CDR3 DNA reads TGTGCCATCAGGGACAGGGGCAGCAATCAGCCCCAGCATTTT.

CDR3 in DNA: TGTGCCAGCAGCCCCGGAGCAGGGGCTAACACCGGGGAGCTGTTTTTT. Its protein is CASSPGAGANTGELFF. V is TRBV7-7 and J is TRBJ2-2, with D perhaps matching TRBD1 (6 bases). CDR1 is SSHAT, CDR2 FNYEAQ, per germline (reference sequence). The CDR3 is made up of 16 amino acids. The V end was cut by 5 bases, the J end by 2 bases, with 15 bases between.

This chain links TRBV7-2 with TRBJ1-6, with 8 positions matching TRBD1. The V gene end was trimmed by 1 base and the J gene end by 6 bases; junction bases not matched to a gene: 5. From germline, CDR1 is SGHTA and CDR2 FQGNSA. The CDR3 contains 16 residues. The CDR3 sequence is CASSLVGQGANSPLHF. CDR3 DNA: TGTGCCAGCAGCTTAGTTGGGCAGGGGGCTAATTCACCCCTCCACTTT. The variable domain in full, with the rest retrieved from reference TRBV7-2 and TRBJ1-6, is GAGVSQSPSNKVTEKGKDVELRCDPISGHTALYWYRQSLGQGLEFLIYFQGNSAPDKSGLPSDRFSAERTGGSVSTLTIQRTQQEDSAVYLCASSLVGQGANSPLHFGNGTRLTVT.

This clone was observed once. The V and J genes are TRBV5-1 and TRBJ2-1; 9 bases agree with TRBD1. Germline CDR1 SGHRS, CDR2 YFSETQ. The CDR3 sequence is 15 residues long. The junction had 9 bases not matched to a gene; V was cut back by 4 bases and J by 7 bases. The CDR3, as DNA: TGCGCCAGCAGCACACACAGGGGGCGCGAGAATGAGCAGTTCTTC. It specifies CASSTHRGRENEQFF.

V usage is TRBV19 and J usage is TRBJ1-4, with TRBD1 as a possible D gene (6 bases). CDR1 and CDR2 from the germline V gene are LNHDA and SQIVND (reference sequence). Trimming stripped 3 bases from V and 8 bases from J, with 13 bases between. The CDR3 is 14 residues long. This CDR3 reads CASSMRGIGEKLFF. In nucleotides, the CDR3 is TGTGCCAGTAGTATGAGGGGGATCGGAGAAAAACTGTTTTTT.

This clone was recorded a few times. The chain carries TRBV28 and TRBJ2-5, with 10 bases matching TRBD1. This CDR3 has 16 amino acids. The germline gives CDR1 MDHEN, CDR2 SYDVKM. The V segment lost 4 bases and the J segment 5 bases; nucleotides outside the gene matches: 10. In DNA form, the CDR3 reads TGTGCCAGCAGTTCCCTCGGGACAGGGGATTTCGAGACCCAGTACTTC. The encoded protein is CASSSLGTGDFETQYF.

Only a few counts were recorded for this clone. The CDR3 DNA follows: TGTGCCAGCTCACCCATTGTGGGGAGTTACTACAATGAGCAGTTCTTC. This encodes CASSPIVGSYYNEQFF. This chain joins TRBV18 and TRBJ2-1, with D perhaps matching TRBD2 (5 bases). Germline V gene lookup returns CDR1 KGHSH and CDR2 LQKENI. The CDR3 has 16 amino acids. The germline V and J ends were trimmed by 3 bases and 3 bases, with 15 bases remaining between them.

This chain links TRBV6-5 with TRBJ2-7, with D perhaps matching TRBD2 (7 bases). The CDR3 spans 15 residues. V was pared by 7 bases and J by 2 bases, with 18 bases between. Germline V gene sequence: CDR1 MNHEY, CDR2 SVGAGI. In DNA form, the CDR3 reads TGTGCCAGCACTTCAAGGGGGGGATCAGCCTACGAGCAGTACTTC. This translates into CASTSRGGSAYEQYF.

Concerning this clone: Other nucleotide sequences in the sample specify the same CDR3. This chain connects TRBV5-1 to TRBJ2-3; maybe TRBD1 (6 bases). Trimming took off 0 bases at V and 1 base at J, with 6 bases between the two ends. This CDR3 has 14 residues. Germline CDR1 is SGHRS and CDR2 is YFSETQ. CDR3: CASSLGTGTDTQYF. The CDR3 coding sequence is TGCGCCAGCAGCTTGGGGACAGGCACAGATACGCAGTATTTT.

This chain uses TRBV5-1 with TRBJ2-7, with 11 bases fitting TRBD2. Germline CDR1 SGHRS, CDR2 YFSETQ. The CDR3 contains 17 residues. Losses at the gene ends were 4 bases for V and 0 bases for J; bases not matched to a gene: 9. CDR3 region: CASSPRLLAGDSYEQYF. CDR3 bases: TGCGCCAGCAGCCCCCGGTTACTAGCGGGGGACTCCTACGAGCAGTACTTC.

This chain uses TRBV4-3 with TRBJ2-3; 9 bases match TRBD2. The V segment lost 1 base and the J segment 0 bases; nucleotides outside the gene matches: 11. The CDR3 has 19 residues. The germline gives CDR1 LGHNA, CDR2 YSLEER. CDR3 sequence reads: CASSQGYSGGILSTDTQYF. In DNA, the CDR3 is TGCGCCAGCAGCCAAGGATATAGCGGGGGTATTCTTAGCACAGATACGCAGTATTTT.

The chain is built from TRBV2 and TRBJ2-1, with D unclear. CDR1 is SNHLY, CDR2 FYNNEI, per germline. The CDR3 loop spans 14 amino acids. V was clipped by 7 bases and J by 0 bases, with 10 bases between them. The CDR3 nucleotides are TGTGCCAGCATCCCAATCAGCTCCTACAATGAGCAGTTCTTC. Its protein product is CASIPISSYNEQFF.

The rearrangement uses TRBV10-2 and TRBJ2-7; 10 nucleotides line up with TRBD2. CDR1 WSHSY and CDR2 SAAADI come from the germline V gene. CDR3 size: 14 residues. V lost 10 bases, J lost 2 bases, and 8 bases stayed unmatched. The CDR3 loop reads CATVTAGGPYEQYF. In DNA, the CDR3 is TGCGCCACCGTTACAGCGGGGGGGCCCTACGAGCAGTACTTC.

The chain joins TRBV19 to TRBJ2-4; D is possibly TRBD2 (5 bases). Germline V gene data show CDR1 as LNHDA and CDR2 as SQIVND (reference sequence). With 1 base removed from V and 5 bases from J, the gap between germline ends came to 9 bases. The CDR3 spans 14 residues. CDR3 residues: CASSIGLGENIQYF. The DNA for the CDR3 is TGTGCCAGTAGTATAGGATTGGGAGAAAACATTCAGTACTTC.

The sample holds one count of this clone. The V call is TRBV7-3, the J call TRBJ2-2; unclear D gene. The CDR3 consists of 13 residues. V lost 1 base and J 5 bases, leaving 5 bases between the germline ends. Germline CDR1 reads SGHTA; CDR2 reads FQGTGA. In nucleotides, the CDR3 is TGTGCCAGCAGCTTAAAGAGGACCGGGGAGCTGTTTTTT. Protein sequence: CASSLKRTGELFF. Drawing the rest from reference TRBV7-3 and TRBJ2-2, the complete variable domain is GAGVSQTPSNKVTEKGKYVELRCDPISGHTALYWYRQSLGQGPEFLIYFQGTGAADDSGLPNDRFFAVRPEGSVSTLKIQRTERGDSAVYLCASSLKRTGELFFGEGSRLTVL.

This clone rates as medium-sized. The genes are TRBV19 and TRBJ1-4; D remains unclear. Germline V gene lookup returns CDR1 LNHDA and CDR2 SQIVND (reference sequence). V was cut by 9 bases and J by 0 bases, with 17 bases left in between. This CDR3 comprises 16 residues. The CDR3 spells CASVWGVQATNEKLFF. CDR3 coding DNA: TGTGCCAGCGTTTGGGGAGTCCAGGCAACTAATGAAAAACTGTTTTTT.

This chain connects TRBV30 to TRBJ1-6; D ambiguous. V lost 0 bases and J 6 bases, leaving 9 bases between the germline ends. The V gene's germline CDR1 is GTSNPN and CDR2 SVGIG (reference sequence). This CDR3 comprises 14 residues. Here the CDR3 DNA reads TGTGCCTGGAGTGTAGGCGGACTTAATTCACCCCTCCACTTT. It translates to CAWSVGGLNSPLHF.

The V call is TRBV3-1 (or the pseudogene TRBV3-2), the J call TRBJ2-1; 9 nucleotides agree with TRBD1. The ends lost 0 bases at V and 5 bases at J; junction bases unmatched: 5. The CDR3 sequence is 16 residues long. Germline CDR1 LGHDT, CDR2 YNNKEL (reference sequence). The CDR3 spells CASSQDIGQGHNEQFF. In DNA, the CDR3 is TGTGCCAGCAGCCAAGATATAGGACAGGGGCACAATGAGCAGTTCTTC.